The entry below describes one T cell receptor beta chain. This record belongs to a study of blood T cell repertoires in COVID-19. Whole-study context: T cells, B-cell-depleted T cells, or PBMCs provided the cDNA or gDNA that served as material.

The CDR3 has 14 amino acids. V lost 1 base to trimming and J lost 3 bases, with 10 bases between them. In germline, CDR1 is MGHRA, CDR2 YSYEKL. Clinical history as reported by participants underpinned cohort assignment. In the authors' workflow: For nucleated cells, counts were estimated from reference gene primer amplification. The table came from immunoSEQ multiplex PCR; TCRdb's copy has only in-frame clones and leaves some out. D and trimming were read from the DNA, whereas the V and J calls and clone size are those reported in that table. The sample contains about 440,000 clones, roughly 85% of which appear only once.

The sample consisted of PBMCs or T cells enriched from blood (not recorded which). The origin of this receptor is a woman in her late teens or twenties with acute COVID-19. This sequence joins TRBV4-1 and TRBJ2-7; D perhaps matches TRBD1 (6 bases). The CDR3 is CASSQGLGGYEQYF. CDR3 sequence (DNA): TGCGCCAGCAGCCAAGGGCTAGGGGGCTACGAGCAGTACTTC.